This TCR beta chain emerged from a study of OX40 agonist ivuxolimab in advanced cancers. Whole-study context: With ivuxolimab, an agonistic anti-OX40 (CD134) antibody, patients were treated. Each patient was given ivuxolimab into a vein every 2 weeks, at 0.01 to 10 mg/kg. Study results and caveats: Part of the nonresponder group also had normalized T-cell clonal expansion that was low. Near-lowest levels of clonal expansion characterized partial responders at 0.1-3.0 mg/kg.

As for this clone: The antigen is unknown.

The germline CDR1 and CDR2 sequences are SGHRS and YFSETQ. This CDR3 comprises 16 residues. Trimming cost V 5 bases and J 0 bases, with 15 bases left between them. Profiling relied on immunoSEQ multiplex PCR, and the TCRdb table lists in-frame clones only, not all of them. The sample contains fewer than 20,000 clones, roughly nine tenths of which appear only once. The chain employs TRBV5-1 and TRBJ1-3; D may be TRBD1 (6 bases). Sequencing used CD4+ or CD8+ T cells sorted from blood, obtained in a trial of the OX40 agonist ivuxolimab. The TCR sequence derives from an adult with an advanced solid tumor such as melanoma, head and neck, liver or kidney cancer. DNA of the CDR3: TGCGCCAGCAGTCGGGACACCTCCCGCTCTGGAAACACCATATATTTT. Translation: CASSRDTSRSGNTIYF.